This T cell receptor beta chain was observed in a study of control samples from healthy donors and cancer patients. This table comes from immunoSEQ multiplex PCR, and its TCRdb copy is limited to in-frame clones, with some not included. Of 150,000 or so clones listed, about 91% are singletons. The CDR3 consists of 13 residues. V shed 4 bases and J 9 bases; nucleotides not matched to a gene: 7. Germline V gene sequence: CDR1 SNHLY, CDR2 FYNNEI. The sequence was obtained from a young man in good health. The chain carries TRBV2 and TRBJ2-3, with 7 bases identical to TRBD1. Sequencing was performed on blood. CDR3 in DNA: TGTGCCAGCAGTGTAGGGGGCGAGGCCACGCAGTATTTT. Translating gives CASSVGGEATQYF.